These 20 T cell receptor beta chains originate from one sample sequenced in a study of precursors of human CD4 cytotoxic T cells (dated by TCRdb to the late 2010s). Data came from an Illumina MiSeq. TCRdb trimmed the raw reads at Q25, called clones with MiXCR and kept productive beta chains. For every CDR3 protein sequence, its rows merge into one entry that carries the most common genes and DNA. This sample lists 95 to 130 distinct CDR3 sequences; 55% to 75% were detected once. 98% of the sample rests with the top ten. Bulk UMI-based TCR sequencing was performed on four sorted CD4+ memory subsets (TCM, TEM, IL-7Rhigh TEMRA, IL-7R- TEMRA) to test a precursor-effector relationship among CD4 cytotoxic T cells. Sequencing input: memory CD4+ T cells from blood (PBMCs). These receptors originate from a human donor in good health.

The chain couples TRBV30 to TRBJ2-7; TRBD2 agrees at 16 bases. Germline V gives CDR1 GTSNPN, CDR2 SVGIG (reference sequence). After removal of 1 base from V and 2 bases from J, the junction contained 8 bases not matched to a gene. The CDR3 loop spans 18 amino acids. The CDR3 DNA is TGTGCCTGGAGTGACGTCCCGGGACTAGCGGGAGGGACCTACGAGCAGTACTTC. Amino acids: CAWSDVPGLAGGTYEQYF. The full variable domain, rest sourced from reference TRBV30 and TRBJ2-7, is SQTIHQWPATLVQPVGSPLSLECTVEGTSNPNLYWYRQAAGRGLQLLFYSVGIGQISSEVPQNLSASRPQDRQFILSSKKLLLSDSGFYLCAWSDVPGLAGGTYEQYFGPGTRLTVT.

By sample share, this clonotype is large (0.1 to 1%). This chain uses TRBV3-1 with TRBJ2-7; D possibly uses TRBD1 or TRBD2 (5 bases each). With 2 bases removed from V and 7 bases from J, the gap between germline ends came to 9 bases. Germline CDR1 LGHDT, CDR2 YNNKEL (reference sequence). The CDR3 has 12 residues. The CDR3 DNA reads TGTGCCAGCAGCCAACCCGAGGGGGAGCAGTACTTC. Protein product: CASSQPEGEQYF.

The J gene is TRBJ2-5, the V gene TRBV18; the match to TRBD1 covers 9 bases. Trimming removed 4 bases from V and 4 bases from J; junction bases left unmatched: 1. CDR3 length: 13 residues. CDR1 is KGHSH, CDR2 LQKENI, per germline. Here the CDR3 DNA reads TGTGCCAGCTCACGGGGACAGGGAGAGACCCAGTACTTC. Translated, it gives CASSRGQGETQYF.

This clonotype turned up a few times. In DNA form, the CDR3 reads TGCGCCAGCAGCTTGGATGGGAACTCTAACTATGGCTACACCTTC. This encodes CASSLDGNSNYGYTF. J is TRBJ1-2 and V is TRBV5-1; D unresolved. Germline V gene lookup returns CDR1 SGHRS and CDR2 YFSETQ. The V and J ends lost 0 bases and 0 bases respectively, with 9 bases between them. CDR3 size: 15 residues.

This sequence joins TRBV7-6 and TRBJ2-3, with 8 nucleotides matching TRBD2. Germline trimming cut 1 base from V and 0 bases from J; bases unmatched to any gene: 6. The V gene's germline CDR1 is SGHVS and CDR2 FNYEAQ. CDR3 length: 17 amino acids. DNA for the CDR3: TGTGCCAGCAGCTTAGGTTCACTAGCGGCTAGCACAGATACGCAGTATTTT. This encodes CASSLGSLAASTDTQYF.

The chain joins TRBV12-3 or TRBV12-4 to TRBJ2-2; D gene ambiguous. Trimming cost V 1 base and J 0 bases, with 9 bases left between them. The CDR3 spans 16 residues. The CDR3 DNA follows: TGTGCCAGCAGTTTAGGGGCCGGGTCGAACACCGGGGAGCTGTTTTTT. Its translation: CASSLGAGSNTGELFF.

The genes are TRBV19 and TRBJ1-5; D not resolved. Per germline, CDR1 LNHDA and CDR2 SQIVND (reference sequence). V was trimmed by 6 bases and J by 4 bases, leaving 16 bases between them. CDR3 length: 15 amino acids. CDR3 in DNA: TGTGCCAGTAGCCCGGTGGGAAGATGGAATCAGCCCCAGCATTTT. Translated, it gives CASSPVGRWNQPQHF.

This clonotype has only a few counts. The chain combines TRBV2 with TRBJ1-1; 7 bases map to TRBD1. This CDR3 has 14 amino acids. Germline assignment: CDR1 SNHLY and CDR2 FYNNEI. Trimming took 5 bases from V and 3 from J; bases not matched to a gene: 6. CDR3 region: CASSPDRRDTEAFF. The DNA of the CDR3 is TGTGCCAGCAGTCCGGACAGGAGGGACACTGAAGCTTTCTTT.

This sequence joins TRBV7-9 and TRBJ2-1; no reliable D call. The V gene lost 0 bases and the J gene lost 0 bases, with 6 bases spanning the gap. CDR1 is SEHNR, CDR2 FQNEAQ, per germline (reference sequence). The CDR3 length is 15 residues. This CDR3 reads CASSLAWSSYNEQFF. The CDR3 DNA is TGTGCCAGCAGCTTAGCGTGGAGCTCCTACAATGAGCAGTTCTTC.

A note on this clonotype: This may come from a read error, since a much larger clone is one base off. The gene calls are TRBV20-1 and TRBJ2-7, with 12 nucleotides matching TRBD2. This CDR3 has 15 amino acids. Germline V gene data show CDR1 as DFQATT and CDR2 as SNEGSKA (reference sequence). The V gene end was trimmed by 3 bases and the J gene end by 7 bases; junction bases not matched to a gene: 10. DNA for the CDR3: TGCAGTGCTAGTTTCGTACTAGCGGGGGGTAGGGAGCAGTACTTC. It is translated as CSASFVLAGGREQYF.

There are a few counts of this clonotype. V and J are TRBV20-1 and TRBJ2-3, with D possibly matching TRBD1 (5 bases). V was cut by 4 bases and J by 4 bases, with 9 bases left in between. Germline values: CDR1 DFQATT, CDR2 SNEGSKA (reference sequence). This CDR3 is 12 amino acids long. The CDR3 region is CSATWGSDTQYF. In nucleotides, the CDR3 is TGCAGTGCTACCTGGGGCTCAGATACGCAGTATTTT.

This clonotype is a singleton in its sample. V and J are TRBV3-1 and TRBJ2-7; D is tentatively TRBD1 or TRBD2 (6 bases each). From germline, CDR1 is LGHDT and CDR2 YNNKEL (reference sequence). The CDR3 consists of 14 residues. V was shortened by 8 bases and J by 2 bases, with 16 bases between the two germline ends. The CDR3 nucleotides are TGTGCCAGCGAATCGAAGGGGGGAACCTACGAGCAGTACTTC. It codes for CASESKGGTYEQYF.

V gene TRBV4-1 combines with J gene TRBJ2-1; D gene uncertain. The length of the CDR3 is 15 residues. Trimming took 2 bases from V and 0 from J, leaving 8 bases between them. CDR1 and CDR2 from the germline V gene are MGHRA and YSYEKL. The CDR3 DNA reads TGCGCCAGCAGCCAATACCTCAGCTCCTACAATGAGCAGTTCTTC. Translated, it gives CASSQYLSSYNEQFF.

Concerning this clonotype itself: A much larger clonotype is one base distant, so this may be a read error. This sequence joins TRBV3-1 and TRBJ2-7; D gene unclear. In germline, CDR1 is LGHDT, CDR2 YNNKEL (reference sequence). The CDR3 length is 12 residues. Trimming removed 2 bases from V and 7 bases from J, with 9 bases in between. In DNA, the CDR3 is TGTGCCAGCAGCCAACCCGATGGGGAGCAGTACTTC. It yields the protein CASSQPDGEQYF.

The CDR3 region has the DNA TGTGCCAGCGGCCGTGACGGCAGATCCAATCAGCCCCAGCATTTT. Translation: CASGRDGRSNQPQHF. The genes are TRBV2 and TRBJ1-5; D ambiguous. Per the germline V gene, CDR1 is SNHLY and CDR2 is FYNNEI. The CDR3 loop spans 15 amino acids. Trimming shortened V by 8 bases and J by 3 bases, and 17 bases separated the two germline ends.

The V call is TRBV27, the J call TRBJ1-1; 7 bases agree with TRBD1. The CDR3 extends over 16 amino acids. Trimming at V came to 5 bases and at J to 5 bases, leaving 14 bases not matched to a gene. CDR1 MNHEY and CDR2 SMNVEV come from the germline V gene (reference sequence). The CDR3 sequence: CASSLLTTGKVTEAFF. The CDR3 nucleotides are TGTGCCAGCAGTCTTCTTACGACAGGGAAGGTAACTGAAGCTTTCTTT.

This clonotype has a single count. The chain employs TRBV3-1 and TRBJ2-7; D unclear. This CDR3 is built from 12 residues. Germline values: CDR1 LGHDT, CDR2 YNNKEL (reference sequence). The V end was cut by 1 base, the J end by 2 bases, with 3 bases between. CDR3 sequence reads: CASSQVTYEQYF. CDR3 sequence (DNA): TGTGCCAGCAGCCAAGTAACCTACGAGCAGTACTTC.

V usage is TRBV7-2 and J usage is TRBJ2-5; 8 bases are shared with TRBD1. The CDR3 loop spans 13 amino acids. CDR1 is SGHTA, CDR2 FQGNSA, per germline. Trimming at V came to 5 bases and at J to 5 bases, leaving 4 bases not matched to a gene. This chain's CDR3 is CASSTGGRETQYF. The CDR3 DNA reads as TGTGCCAGCAGCACAGGGGGAAGGGAGACCCAGTACTTC.

The genes are TRBV6-2 or TRBV6-3 and TRBJ2-2; 8 bases map to TRBD1. The germline gives CDR1 MNHEY, CDR2 SVGEGT. Trimming cost V 6 bases and J 6 bases; bases outside gene matches: 6. This CDR3 is built from 14 residues. The CDR3 DNA reads as TGTGCCAGCAGAACGACAGGGGAGGCCGGGGAGCTGTTTTTT. Its protein product is CASRTTGEAGELFF.

V gene TRBV15 combines with J gene TRBJ2-7; D is unclear. V was shortened by 0 bases and J by 7 bases, with 10 bases between the two germline ends. This CDR3 has 13 amino acids. Germline CDR1 is LNHNV and CDR2 is YYDKDF (reference sequence). CDR3 DNA sequence: TGTGCCACCAGCAGAGACTCCGGACGGGAGCAGTACTTC. This codes for CATSRDSGREQYF.